This TCR beta chain was obtained from a study of cytomegalovirus exposure and HLA in healthy donors. Though nominally healthy at sampling, donors likely had unrecorded immune exposures. Whole-study findings and limits: Further analysis, carried out later, found HLA-associated TCR beta chains more clonally expanded than equally common other chains. Likely technical artifact: a cluster of highly shared sequence variants. It was approximately 150 TCR beta chains that were listed as cytomegalovirus-associated.

As regards this clone: Its antigen is still unknown.

The CDR3 has 14 amino acids. CDR1 and CDR2 (germline): SGHAT, FQNNGV. Trimming stripped 1 base from V and 4 bases from J, with 10 bases between. In the PCR, 60 Vbeta and 13 Jbeta primers were used. Using immunoSEQ multiplex PCR, the repertoire was profiled, and TCRdb retains in-frame clones only, with some absent. The data show about 110,000 clones, with around 77% seen just once and around 3.9% held by the top ten. Sequenced: PBMCs. The chain uses TRBV11-2 and TRBJ2-5; a weak D match, TRBD1 (5 bases). The source of this sequence is a human donor in good health. CDR3 sequence (DNA): TGTGCCAGCAGCTTAGTCAGGGTGGGAGAGACCCAGTACTTC. Its translation: CASSLVRVGETQYF.